This T cell receptor (beta chain) was identified in a study of T cells in localized non-small cell lung cancer (dated by TCRdb to 2019 to 2021). Broadly, across the study: Comparing tumors with uninvolved tumor-adjacent lungs, the study looked at the T cell repertoires of roughly 250 patients with early-stage NSCLC. The cohort was made up of hundreds of treatment-naive NSCLC patients whose localized lung tumors had been resected. NSCLC patients had a mean age of roughly 69 years, and around 140 were male and 107 female. Findings and caveats that apply to the study as a whole: Higher blood T cell density associated with longer overall survival, while higher adjacent-lung clonality associated with shorter survival. A median of around 57 of the top 100 tumor clones were detected in paired uninvolved adjacent lung, and 25 to 35 of these tumor clones were also found among the top 100 clones of the paired uninvolved adjacent lung. Because the study design was exploratory, TCR variables were selected using unadjusted p-values without false-discovery rate correction. Uninvolved tumor-adjacent lung showed the highest T cell clonality, higher than tumor, which suggests more focused antigenic responses in the uninvolved tumor-adjacent lung. Multi-region tumor sequencing was not performed, so intratumor heterogeneity could not be excluded.

The immunoSEQ Assay was used to sequence TCR beta CDR3 regions from DNA. As for how the authors treated the data: T cell density was computed as TCR beta template counts normalized to usable DNA estimated by amplifying housekeeping genes. Richness was estimated with the preseqR package, extrapolating to 400,000 templates for PBMC samples and 120,000 templates for tissue samples. Clonality was defined by subtracting Pielou's evenness from one. Differential abundance testing on productive amino-acid clonotypes, with a minimum total count of 5 and an alpha of 0.1, was used to identify tissue-enriched TCRs. Repertoire overlap between compartments was quantified with the Jaccard Index and Morisita Overlap Index. TCR beta CDR3s were clustered by GLIPH together with public tetramer-defined viral CDR3s, and at least three viral sequences plus V-gene enrichment were required for viral motifs. This immuneACCESS table, as held by TCRdb, lists in-frame sequences with V and J called but not all clones. Of the missing ones, under half trace to an unresolved V gene in checked studies; the others have no known cause. The V and J calls and clone size were taken over from that table, and D and trimming were inferred from the DNA. The sample yields around 33,000 clones; approximately 80% were counted once. Around a sixth of the sample is held by the ten biggest clonotypes.

The germline V end is reduced by 5 bases and the J end by 6 bases; junction bases left unmatched: 13. The germline V gene encodes CDR1 SGHVS and CDR2 FQNEAQ. Its CDR3 holds 15 amino acids, cysteine through phenylalanine. Left in the record is the CDR3 DNA by itself, 45 bases read in frame from the first base. Remarks on this clone: Its antigen target is currently unknown. No much larger clone exists at a distance of one base, and base qualities are not known.

At diagnosis, tumor, uninvolved tumor-adjacent lung and peripheral blood were collected and then preserved as a mix of FFPE and fresh-frozen material. For TCR repertoire profiling, the blood samples were analyzed as peripheral blood mononuclear cells. The sequence was collected from a male donor older than 55 with stage III squamous cell lung carcinoma. The chain links TRBV7-8 with TRBJ2-7, and TRBD1 aligns with 7 junction nucleotides. The specimen comprised peripheral blood, sampled before any cancer treatment. The encoded CDR3 is CASSERQGRAREQYF. The sequence in DNA is TGTGCCAGCAGCGAGCGACAGGGTAGGGCCCGCGAGCAGTACTTC.